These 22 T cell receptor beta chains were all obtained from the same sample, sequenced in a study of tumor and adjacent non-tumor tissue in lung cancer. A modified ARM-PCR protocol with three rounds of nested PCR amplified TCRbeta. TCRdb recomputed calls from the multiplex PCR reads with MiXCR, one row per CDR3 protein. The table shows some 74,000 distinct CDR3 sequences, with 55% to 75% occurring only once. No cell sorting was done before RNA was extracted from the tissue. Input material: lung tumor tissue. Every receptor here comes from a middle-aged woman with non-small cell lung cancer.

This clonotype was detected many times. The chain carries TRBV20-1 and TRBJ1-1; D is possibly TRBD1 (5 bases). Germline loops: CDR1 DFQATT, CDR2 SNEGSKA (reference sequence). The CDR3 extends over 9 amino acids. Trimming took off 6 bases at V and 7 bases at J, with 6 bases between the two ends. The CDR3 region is CSAGGEAFF. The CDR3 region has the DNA TGCAGTGCCGGGGGTGAAGCTTTCTTT.

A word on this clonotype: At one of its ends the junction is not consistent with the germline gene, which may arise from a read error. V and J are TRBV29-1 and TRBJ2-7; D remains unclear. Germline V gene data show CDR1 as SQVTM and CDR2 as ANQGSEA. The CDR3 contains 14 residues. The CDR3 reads CSVVRHGGGYVQYF. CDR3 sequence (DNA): TGCAGCGTTGTGCGACATGGCGGTGGCTACGTGCAGTACTTC.

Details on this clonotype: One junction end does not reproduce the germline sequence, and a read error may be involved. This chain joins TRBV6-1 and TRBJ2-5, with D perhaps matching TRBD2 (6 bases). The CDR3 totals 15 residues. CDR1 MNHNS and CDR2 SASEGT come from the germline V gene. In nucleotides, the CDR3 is TGTGTCAGCAGTCTTTCTAGCGAGGGGCAAGAGACCCAGTACTTC. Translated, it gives CVSSLSSEGQETQYF.

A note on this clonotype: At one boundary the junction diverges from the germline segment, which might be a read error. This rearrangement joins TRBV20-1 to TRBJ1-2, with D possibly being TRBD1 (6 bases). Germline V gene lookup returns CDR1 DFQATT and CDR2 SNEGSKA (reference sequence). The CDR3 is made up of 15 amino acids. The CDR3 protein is CSARNVRGSRAGYSF. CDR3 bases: TGCAGTGCACGAAACGTCAGGGGTTCCCGGGCTGGCTACAGCTTC.

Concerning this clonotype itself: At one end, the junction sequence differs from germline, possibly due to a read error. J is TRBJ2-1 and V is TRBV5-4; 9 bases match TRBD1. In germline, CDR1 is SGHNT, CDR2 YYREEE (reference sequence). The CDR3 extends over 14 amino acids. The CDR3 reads CASSSGTGINELFF. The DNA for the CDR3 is TGCGCCAGCAGCTCCGGGACAGGGATCAATGAGCTGTTCTTC.

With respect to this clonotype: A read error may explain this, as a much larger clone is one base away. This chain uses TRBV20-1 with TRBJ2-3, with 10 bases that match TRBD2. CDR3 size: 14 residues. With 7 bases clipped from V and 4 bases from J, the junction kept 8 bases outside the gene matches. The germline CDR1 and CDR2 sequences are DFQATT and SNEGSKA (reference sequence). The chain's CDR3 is CSGIPSGRADTQYF. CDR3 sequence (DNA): TGCAGTGGTATCCCTAGCGGGAGAGCAGATACGCAGTATTTT.

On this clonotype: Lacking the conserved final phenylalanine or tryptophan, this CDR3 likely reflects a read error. The CDR3 loop is CSVFGTGGHVSSYEQYL. CDR3 sequence (DNA): TGCAGTGTTTTTGGGACAGGGGGCCATGTGAGCTCCTACGAGCAGTACTTA. The chain is built from TRBV29-1 and TRBJ2-7, with 12 positions matching TRBD1. Germline V gene data show CDR1 as SQVTM and CDR2 as ANQGSEA. There are 17 residues in the CDR3.

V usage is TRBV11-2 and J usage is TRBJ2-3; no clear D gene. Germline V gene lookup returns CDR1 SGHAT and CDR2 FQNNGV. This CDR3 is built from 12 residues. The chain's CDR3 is CANSHRTDTQYF. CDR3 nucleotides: TGTGCTAACAGCCACCGTACAGATACGCAGTATTTT.

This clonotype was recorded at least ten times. The CDR3: CASSPSLAGGPYNEQFF. DNA of the CDR3: TGTGCCAGCAGCCCATCCTTAGCGGGGGGGCCCTACAATGAGCAGTTCTTC. The chain employs TRBV7-9 and TRBJ2-1; 11 bases match TRBD2. The V and J ends lost 5 bases and 2 bases, in that order; junction bases with no gene match: 8. Per germline, CDR1 SEHNR and CDR2 FQNEAQ (reference sequence). The CDR3 loop spans 17 amino acids.

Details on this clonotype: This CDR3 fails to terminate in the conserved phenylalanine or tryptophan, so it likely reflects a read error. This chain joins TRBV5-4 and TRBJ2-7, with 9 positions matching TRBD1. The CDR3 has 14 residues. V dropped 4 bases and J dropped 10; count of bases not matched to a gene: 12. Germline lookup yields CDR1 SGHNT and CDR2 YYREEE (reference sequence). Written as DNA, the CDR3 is TGTGCCAGCAGCGCGGGGACAGGGATCGGAGACCAGTACTCC. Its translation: CASSAGTGIGDQYS.

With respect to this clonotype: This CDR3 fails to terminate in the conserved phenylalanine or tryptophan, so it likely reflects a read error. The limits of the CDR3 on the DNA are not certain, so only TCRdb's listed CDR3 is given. The CDR3 loop reads CASSPSVRGVSEVFC. The rearrangement joins TRBV4-1 to TRBJ1-1. CDR1 and CDR2 (germline): MGHRA, YSYEKL. Counting both end residues, the CDR3 totals 15 amino acids.

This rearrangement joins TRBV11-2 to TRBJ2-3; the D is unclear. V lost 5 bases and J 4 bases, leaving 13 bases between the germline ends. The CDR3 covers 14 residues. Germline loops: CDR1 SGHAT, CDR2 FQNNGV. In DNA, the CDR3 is TGTGCCAGCAGCGTAAGCGCTGTCGCAGATACGCAGTATTTT. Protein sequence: CASSVSAVADTQYF.

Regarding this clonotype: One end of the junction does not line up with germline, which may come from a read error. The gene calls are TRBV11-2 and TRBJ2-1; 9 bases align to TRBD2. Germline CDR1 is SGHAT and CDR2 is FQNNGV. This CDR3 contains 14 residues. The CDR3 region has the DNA TGTACCAGCAGCATAGGGACTAGCTACAATAAGCAGTTCTTC. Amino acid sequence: CTSSIGTSYNKQFF.

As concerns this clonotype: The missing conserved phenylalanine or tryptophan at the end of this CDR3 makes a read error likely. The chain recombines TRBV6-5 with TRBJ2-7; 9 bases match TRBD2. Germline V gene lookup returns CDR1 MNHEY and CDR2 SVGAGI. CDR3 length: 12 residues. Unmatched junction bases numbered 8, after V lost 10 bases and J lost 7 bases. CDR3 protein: CAIPSGVMEQYL. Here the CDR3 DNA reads TGTGCCATACCTAGCGGGGTCATGGAGCAGTACCTC.

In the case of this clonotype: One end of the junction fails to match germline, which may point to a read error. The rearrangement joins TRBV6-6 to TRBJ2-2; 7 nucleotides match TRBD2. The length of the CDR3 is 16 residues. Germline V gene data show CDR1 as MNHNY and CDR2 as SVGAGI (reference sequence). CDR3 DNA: TGTGCCAGTAGTTATGGGGCCGGGGGGTGCACCGGGGAGCTGTTTTTT. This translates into CASSYGAGGCTGELFF.

CDR3 amino acids: CAGSQELADTQYF. CDR3 DNA sequence: TGTGCAGGCAGCCAAGAATTGGCAGATACGCAGTATTTT. The chain carries TRBV4-2 and TRBJ2-3; D remains unclear. The CDR3 has 13 residues. The germline gives CDR1 LGHNA, CDR2 YNFKEQ.

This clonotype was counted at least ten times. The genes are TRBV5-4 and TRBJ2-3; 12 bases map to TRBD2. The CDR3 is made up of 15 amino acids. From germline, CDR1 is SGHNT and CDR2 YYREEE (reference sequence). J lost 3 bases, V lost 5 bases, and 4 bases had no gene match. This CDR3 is CASRTGTSGTDTQYF. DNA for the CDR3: TGTGCCAGCAGGACCGGGACTAGCGGGACAGATACGCAGTATTTT.

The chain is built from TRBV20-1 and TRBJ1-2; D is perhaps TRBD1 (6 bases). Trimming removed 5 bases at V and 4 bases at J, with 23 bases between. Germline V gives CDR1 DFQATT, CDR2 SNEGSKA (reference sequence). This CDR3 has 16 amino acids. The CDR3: CSARTGIGGIFYGYTF. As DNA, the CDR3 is TGCAGTGCTCGCACCGGGATAGGGGGAATCTTCTATGGCTACACCTTC.

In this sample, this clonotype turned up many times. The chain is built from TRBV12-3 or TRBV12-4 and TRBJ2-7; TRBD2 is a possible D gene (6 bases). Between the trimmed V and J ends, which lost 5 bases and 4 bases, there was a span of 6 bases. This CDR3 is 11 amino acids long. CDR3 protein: CASSREYEQYF. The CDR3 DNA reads TGTGCCAGCAGTCGGGAGTACGAGCAGTACTTC.

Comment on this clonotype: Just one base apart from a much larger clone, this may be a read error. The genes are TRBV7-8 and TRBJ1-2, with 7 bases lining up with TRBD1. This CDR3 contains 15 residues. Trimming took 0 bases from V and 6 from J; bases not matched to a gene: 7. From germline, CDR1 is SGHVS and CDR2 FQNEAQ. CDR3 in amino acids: CASSLAQGTAHGYTF. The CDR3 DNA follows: TGTGCCAGCAGCTTAGCTCAGGGGACAGCCCATGGCTACACCTTC.

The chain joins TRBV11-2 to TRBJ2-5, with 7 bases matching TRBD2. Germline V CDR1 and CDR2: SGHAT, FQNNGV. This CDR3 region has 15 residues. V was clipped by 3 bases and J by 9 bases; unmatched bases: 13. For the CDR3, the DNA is TGTGCCAGCAGCTTGGACCTAGCGAATGGGGGGGCCCAGTACTTC. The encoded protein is CASSLDLANGGAQYF.

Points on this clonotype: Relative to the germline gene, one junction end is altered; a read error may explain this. The CDR3 bases are TGTGCCTGCAGGCCCAGGTACTATGTCTACACCTTC. Translated: CACRPRYYVYTF. V and J are TRBV12-3 or TRBV12-4 and TRBJ1-2; D call uncertain. This CDR3 spans 12 amino acids.